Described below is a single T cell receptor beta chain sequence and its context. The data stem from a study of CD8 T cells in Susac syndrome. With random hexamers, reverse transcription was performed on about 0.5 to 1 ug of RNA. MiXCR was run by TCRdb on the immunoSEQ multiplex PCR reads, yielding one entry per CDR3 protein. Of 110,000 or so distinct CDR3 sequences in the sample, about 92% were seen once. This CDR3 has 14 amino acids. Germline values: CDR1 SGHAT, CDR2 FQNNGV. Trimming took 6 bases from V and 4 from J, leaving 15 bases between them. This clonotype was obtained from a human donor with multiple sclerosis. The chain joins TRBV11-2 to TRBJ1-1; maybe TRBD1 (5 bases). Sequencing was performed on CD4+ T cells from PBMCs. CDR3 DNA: TGTGCCAGCAGTGGAACACGGGGGGGCACTGAAGCTTTCTTT. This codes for CASSGTRGGTEAFF. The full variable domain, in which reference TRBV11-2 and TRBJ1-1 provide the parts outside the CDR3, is EAGVAQSPRYKIIEKRQSVAFWCNPISGHATLYWYQQILGQGPKLLIQFQNNGVVDDSQLPKDRFSAERLKGVDSTLKIQPAKLEDSAVYLCASSGTRGGTEAFFGQGTRLTVV.